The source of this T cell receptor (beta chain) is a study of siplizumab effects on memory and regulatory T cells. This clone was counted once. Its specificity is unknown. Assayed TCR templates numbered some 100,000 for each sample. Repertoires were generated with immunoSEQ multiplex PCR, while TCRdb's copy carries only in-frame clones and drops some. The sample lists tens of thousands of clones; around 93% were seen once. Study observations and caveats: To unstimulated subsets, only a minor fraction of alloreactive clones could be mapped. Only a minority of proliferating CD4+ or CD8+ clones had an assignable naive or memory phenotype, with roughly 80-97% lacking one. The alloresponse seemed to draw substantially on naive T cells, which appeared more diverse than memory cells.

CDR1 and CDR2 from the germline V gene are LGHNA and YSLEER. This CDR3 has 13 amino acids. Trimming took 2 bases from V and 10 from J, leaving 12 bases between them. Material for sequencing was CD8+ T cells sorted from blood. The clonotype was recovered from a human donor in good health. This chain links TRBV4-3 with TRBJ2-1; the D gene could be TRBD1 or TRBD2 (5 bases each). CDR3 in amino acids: CASSQTGAREQFF. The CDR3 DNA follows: TGCGCCAGCAGCCAAACCGGGGCCAGAGAGCAGTTCTTC.